Shown below are 2 T cell receptor beta chains from a single sample sequenced in a study of T cell responses to AZD1222 COVID-19 vaccine. This table comes from immunoSEQ multiplex PCR, and its TCRdb copy is limited to in-frame clones, with some not included. The data contain over 110,000 clones, roughly 92% of them singletons. The sequenced sample was peripheral blood, obtained 28 days after the second AZD1222 dose. The source is an adult who received the AZD1222 COVID-19 vaccine.

This chain links TRBV7-3 with TRBJ2-3; 7 positions agree with TRBD2. With V trimmed by 3 bases and J by 3 bases, 0 bases remained unmatched. CDR3 length equals 13 residues. The germline V gene encodes CDR1 SGHTA and CDR2 FQGTGA. Here the CDR3 reads CASSLGGTDTQYF. The CDR3 DNA is TGTGCCAGCAGCTTGGGGGGGACAGATACGCAGTATTTT.

The rearrangement links TRBV10-2 to TRBJ1-6; the D is unclear. Germline V CDR1 and CDR2: WSHSY, SAAADI. There are 15 residues in the CDR3. The V end was cut by 4 bases, the J end by 4 bases, with 11 bases between. CDR3 coding DNA: TGCGCCAGCAGTGGGAGTCTAGGATATAATTCACCCCTCCACTTT. This encodes CASSGSLGYNSPLHF.